A single sample is the source of the 5 T cell receptor beta chains below, sequenced in a study of cytomegalovirus exposure and HLA in healthy donors. PCR primers comprised 60 Vbeta and 13 Jbeta primers. Only in-frame clones appear in the TCRdb table, and some are missing; sequencing was by immunoSEQ multiplex PCR. The sample has some 180,000 clones, 77% seen once. Source material: PBMCs. The receptors were gathered from a woman aged 60 to 75 in good health and CMV-seropositive.

The chain employs TRBV28 and TRBJ2-1, with 12 bases lining up with TRBD2. The CDR3 sequence is 16 residues long. The V gene's germline CDR1 is MDHEN and CDR2 SYDVKM. With V trimmed by 5 bases and J by 4 bases, 6 bases remained unmatched. The CDR3 loop reads CASSPLAGGRYNEQFF. The CDR3 DNA follows: TGTGCCAGCAGTCCCCTAGCGGGAGGGCGGTACAATGAGCAGTTCTTC. The full variable domain, with the rest looked up from reference TRBV28 and TRBJ2-1, is DVKVTQSSRYLVKRTGEKVFLECVQDMDHENMFWYRQDPGLGLRLIYFSYDVKMKEKGDIPEGYSVSREKKERFSLILESASTNQTSMYLCASSPLAGGRYNEQFFGPGTRLTVL.

The J gene is TRBJ2-1, the V gene TRBV10-3; 7 nucleotides align to TRBD2. This CDR3 region has 11 residues. Per the germline V gene, CDR1 is ENHRY and CDR2 is SYGVKD. V gave up 5 bases and J gave up 16 bases; unmatched junction bases: 8. CDR3 protein: CAISSGDLCFF. CDR3 DNA sequence: TGTGCCATCAGTAGCGGGGATTTATGTTTCTTC.

The chain combines TRBV5-4 with TRBJ2-1; weak D call: TRBD2 (5 bases). The germline gives CDR1 SGHNT, CDR2 YYREEE (reference sequence). This CDR3 comprises 12 residues. Trimming stripped 3 bases from V and 7 bases from J, with 8 bases between. CDR3 in amino acids: CASSWPGNEQFF. Here the CDR3 DNA reads TGTGCCAGCAGCTGGCCGGGGAATGAGCAGTTCTTC.

The chain joins TRBV11-2 to TRBJ2-1; 9 nucleotides line up with TRBD2. The CDR3 contains 14 residues. Trimming took 5 bases from V and 4 from J; bases not matched to a gene: 3. From germline, CDR1 is SGHAT and CDR2 FQNNGV. Written as DNA, the CDR3 is TGTGCCAGCAGCCGGACTAGCGAGTACAATGAGCAGTTCTTC. It is translated as CASSRTSEYNEQFF.

This clone was observed a single time. The chain couples TRBV28 to TRBJ2-6, with 16 bases matching TRBD2. Germline V gene sequence: CDR1 MDHEN, CDR2 SYDVKM. V was clipped by 5 bases and J by 2 bases; unmatched bases: 0. CDR3 length: 17 residues. Here the CDR3 reads CASSGTSGGAGANVLTF. CDR3 in DNA: TGTGCCAGCAGTGGGACTAGCGGGGGGGCTGGGGCCAACGTCCTGACTTTC.